The 10 T cell receptor beta chains below all came from one sample that was sequenced in a study of metastatic and nonmetastatic thyroid tumors. Via MiXCR, TCRdb re-called the PCR reads. The sample yields approximately 35,000 clones, roughly 10% seen once. Ahead of thyroid surgery, no patient had received treatment of any kind. The specimen was blood. These TCRs come from a female donor with papillary thyroid cancer or a benign thyroid nodule (not recorded which). Some clones in this sample may be carry-over from other donors' samples.

This clone was recorded many times. This rearrangement joins TRBV5-8 to TRBJ1-5; no firm D call. The CDR3 sequence is 13 residues long. From germline, CDR1 is SGHTS and CDR2 YDEGEE. Trimming stripped 7 bases from V and 6 bases from J, with 14 bases between. CDR3 in amino acids: CASAPRGRQPQHF. Here the CDR3 DNA reads TGTGCCAGCGCCCCTCGGGGTCGTCAGCCCCAGCATTTT.

The V and J genes are TRBV19 and TRBJ1-1; 9 bases agree with TRBD1. The CDR3 covers 14 residues. V lost 4 bases and J lost 4; bases outside the gene matches: 4. Germline V gene lookup returns CDR1 LNHDA and CDR2 SQIVND (reference sequence). The CDR3, as DNA: TGTGCCAGTAGTAGGGACAGGGTGGCCACTGAAGCTTTCTTT. The encoded protein is CASSRDRVATEAFF.

The table lists this clone with many counts. The chain links TRBV10-3 to TRBJ1-1, with D hard to call. CDR1 is ENHRY, CDR2 SYGVKD, per germline. The CDR3 extends over 13 amino acids. V was clipped by 0 bases and J by 0 bases, with 2 bases between them. The DNA for the CDR3 is TGTGCCATCAGTGAGTCAGTGAACACTGAAGCTTTCTTT. Translated: CAISESVNTEAFF.

The chain uses TRBV5-8 and TRBJ1-2; 8 bases are a match to TRBD1. V was pared by 4 bases and J by 6 bases, with 11 bases of the junction left unmatched. Germline assignment: CDR1 SGHTS and CDR2 YDEGEE. This CDR3 has 15 amino acids. Here the CDR3 DNA reads TGTGCCAGCAGCGTCCCCCCTGGCAGGGGGCATGGCTACACCTTC. Translation gives CASSVPPGRGHGYTF. The full variable domain, completed using reference TRBV5-8 and TRBJ1-2, is EAGVTQSPTHLIKTRGQQATLRCSPISGHTSVYWYQQALGLGLQFLLWYDEGEERNRGNFPPRFSGRQFPNYSSELNVNALELEDSALYLCASSVPPGRGHGYTFGSGTRLTVV.

This clone was seen repeatedly, ten times or more. The chain carries TRBV9 and TRBJ2-1; 8 bases map to TRBD2. The CDR3 totals 16 residues. Germline V gene lookup returns CDR1 SGDLS and CDR2 YYNGEE. V lost 0 bases, J lost 7 bases, and 9 bases stayed unmatched. CDR3 DNA sequence: TGTGCCAGCAGCGTAGACCTCCGGGAGGGCGGAAATGAGCAGTTCTTC. It encodes CASSVDLREGGNEQFF.

In its sample, this clone was seen a few times. This chain uses TRBV6-4 with TRBJ2-1; TRBD1 matches 11 bases. The CDR3 totals 14 residues. J lost 6 bases, V lost 6 bases, and 4 bases had no gene match. Germline CDR1 and CDR2: MRHNA and SNTAGT. The CDR3 protein is CASSSGTGGNEQFF. CDR3 DNA sequence: TGTGCCAGCAGCTCCGGGACAGGGGGCAATGAGCAGTTCTTC.

Many counts were recorded for this clone. The chain employs TRBV30 and TRBJ1-4; 9 bases are shared with TRBD1. The V gene's germline CDR1 is GTSNPN and CDR2 SVGIG (reference sequence). The CDR3 runs 17 residues. After removal of 7 bases from V and 1 base from J, the junction contained 13 bases not matched to a gene. This CDR3 is CALLQGALGQTNEKLFF. CDR3 in DNA: TGTGCCTTACTACAGGGGGCGCTTGGGCAAACTAATGAAAAACTGTTTTTT.

This clone was seen many times. The chain recombines TRBV18 with TRBJ2-7; D gene uncertain. Per germline, CDR1 KGHSH and CDR2 LQKENI. With 3 bases removed from V and 2 bases from J, the gap between germline ends came to 11 bases. The CDR3 runs to 14 residues. In DNA form, the CDR3 reads TGTGCCAGCTCACCGGGTGCAGAAACCTACGAGCAGTACTTC. Translated: CASSPGAETYEQYF.

This clone was recorded at least ten times. The chain recombines TRBV2 with TRBJ1-6, with D uncertain. Germline loops: CDR1 SNHLY, CDR2 FYNNEI. There are 16 residues in the CDR3. The V gene lost 2 bases and the J gene lost 10 bases, with 18 bases spanning the gap. CDR3 sequence reads: CASSERRQAMGSPLHF. As DNA, the CDR3 is TGTGCCAGCAGTGAACGTCGGCAGGCAATGGGATCACCCCTCCACTTT.

This clone has a count of ten or more. CDR3 in DNA: TGTGCCAGCTATATTACTGACACTGAAGCTTTCTTT. Its protein product is CASYITDTEAFF. The V call is TRBV2, the J call TRBJ1-1; D call uncertain. The V gene's germline CDR1 is SNHLY and CDR2 FYNNEI. Trimming removed 8 bases from V and 3 bases from J, with 10 bases in between. This CDR3 has 12 residues.